This T cell receptor (beta chain) is from a study of lymphopenia after photon versus proton radiotherapy. J was trimmed by 0 bases and V by 0 bases; bases with no gene match: 6. CDR3 length equals 18 residues. Germline loops: CDR1 MNHNS, CDR2 SASEGT. TCRdb's copy holds only in-frame clones and misses some; the assay was immunoSEQ multiplex PCR. Found here are about 7,300 clones, 85% to 95% of them singletons; the top ten hold about 1.6%. Sample: peripheral blood, taken from a patient treated with photon-based radiotherapy. The chain combines TRBV6-1 with TRBJ2-2, with 8 bases identical to TRBD1. This clonotype originated in a woman aged 45-65 years with cholangiocarcinoma. CDR3 protein: CASSEAGWTGPNTGELFF. CDR3 nucleotide sequence: TGTGCCAGCAGTGAAGCGGGATGGACAGGGCCGAACACCGGGGAGCTGTTTTTT.